The following is a T cell receptor beta chain sequence with its context. Its specificity is unknown. Construction of the TCRbeta library involved unique molecular identifiers. TCRdb recomputed calls from the PCR reads with MiXCR, one row per CDR3 protein. This repertoire shows approximately 130,000 distinct CDR3 sequences, roughly 9.7% found once; its top ten account for under 30%. The CDR3 spans 17 residues. CDR1 is LGHNA and CDR2 is YNFKEQ in the germline V gene. V was trimmed by 2 bases and J by 1 base, leaving 15 bases between them. The data were obtained in a study of T-cell reconstitution after alpha-beta-depleted transplantation in children. Study-level points and caveats: When one year had passed after transplant, most T-cell counts and diversity came from newly produced T cells.

The receptor was derived from a girl less than two years old who had a stem cell transplant for combined immunodeficiency, so the T cells may come from the graft donor. The sequencing used PBMCs, mostly from graft donor cells, collected 180 days after TCRalphabeta/CD19-depleted stem cell transplant. The chain couples TRBV4-2 to TRBJ2-4, with D perhaps matching TRBD2 (6 bases). The CDR3 region is CASSQMLASKAKNIQYF. As DNA, the CDR3 is TGTGCCAGCAGCCAAATGCTAGCGTCTAAGGCCAAAAACATTCAGTACTTC.